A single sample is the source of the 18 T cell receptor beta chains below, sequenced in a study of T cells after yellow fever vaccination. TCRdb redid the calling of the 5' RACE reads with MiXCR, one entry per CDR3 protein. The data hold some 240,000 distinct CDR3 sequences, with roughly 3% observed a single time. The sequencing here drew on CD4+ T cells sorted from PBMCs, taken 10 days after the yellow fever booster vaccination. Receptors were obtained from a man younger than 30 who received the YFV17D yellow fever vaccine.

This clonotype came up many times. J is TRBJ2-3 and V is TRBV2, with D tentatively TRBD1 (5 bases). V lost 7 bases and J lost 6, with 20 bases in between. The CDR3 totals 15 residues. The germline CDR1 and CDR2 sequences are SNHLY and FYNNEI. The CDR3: CASTQGAVRVDTQYF. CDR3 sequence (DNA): TGTGCCAGCACCCAAGGGGCGGTTCGGGTTGATACGCAGTATTTT. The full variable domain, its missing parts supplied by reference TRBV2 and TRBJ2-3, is EPEVTQTPSHQVTQMGQEVILRCVPISNHLYFYWYRQILGQKVEFLVSFYNNEISEKSEIFDDQFSVERPDGSNFTLKIRSTKLEDSAMYFCASTQGAVRVDTQYFGPGTRLTVL.

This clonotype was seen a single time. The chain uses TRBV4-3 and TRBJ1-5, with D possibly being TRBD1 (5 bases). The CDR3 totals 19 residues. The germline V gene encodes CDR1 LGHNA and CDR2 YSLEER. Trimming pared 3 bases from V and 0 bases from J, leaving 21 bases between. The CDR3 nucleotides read TGCGCCAGCAGCCACAAGGTAATAGGGAGCAGGGATAGCAATCAGCCCCAGCATTTT. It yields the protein CASSHKVIGSRDSNQPQHF.

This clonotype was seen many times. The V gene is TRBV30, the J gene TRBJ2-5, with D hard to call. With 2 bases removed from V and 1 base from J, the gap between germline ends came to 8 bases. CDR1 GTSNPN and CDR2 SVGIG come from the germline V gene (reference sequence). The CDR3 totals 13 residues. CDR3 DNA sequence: TGTGCCTGGAGTCGGCAGCTCCAAGAGACCCAGTACTTC. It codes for CAWSRQLQETQYF.

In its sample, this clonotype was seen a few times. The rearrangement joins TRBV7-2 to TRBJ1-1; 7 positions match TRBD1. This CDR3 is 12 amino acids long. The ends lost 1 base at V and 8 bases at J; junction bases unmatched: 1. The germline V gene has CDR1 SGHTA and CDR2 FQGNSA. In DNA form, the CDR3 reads TGTGCCAGCAGCTTAGTGACAGGGGAAGCTTTCTTT. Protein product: CASSLVTGEAFF.

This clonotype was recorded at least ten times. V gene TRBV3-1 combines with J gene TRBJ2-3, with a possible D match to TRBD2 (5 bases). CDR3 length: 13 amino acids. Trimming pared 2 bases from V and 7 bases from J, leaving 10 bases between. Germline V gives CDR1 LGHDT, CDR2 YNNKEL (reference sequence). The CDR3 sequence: CASSQQTGNTQYF. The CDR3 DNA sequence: TGTGCCAGCAGCCAACAAACGGGAAATACGCAGTATTTT.

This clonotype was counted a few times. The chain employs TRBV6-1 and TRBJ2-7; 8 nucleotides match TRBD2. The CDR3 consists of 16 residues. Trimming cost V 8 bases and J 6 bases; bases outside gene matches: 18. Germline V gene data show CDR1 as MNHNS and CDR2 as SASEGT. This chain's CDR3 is CASQSGGGQHIAEQYF. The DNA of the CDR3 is TGTGCCAGCCAGAGTGGCGGGGGGCAGCATATTGCCGAGCAGTACTTC.

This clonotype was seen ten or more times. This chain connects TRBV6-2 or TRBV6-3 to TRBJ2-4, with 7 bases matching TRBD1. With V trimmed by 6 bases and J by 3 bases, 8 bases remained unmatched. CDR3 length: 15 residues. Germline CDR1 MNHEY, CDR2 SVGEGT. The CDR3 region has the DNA TGTGCCAGCAGGACCCCGGGACAGTACAAAAACATTCAGTACTTC. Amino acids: CASRTPGQYKNIQYF.

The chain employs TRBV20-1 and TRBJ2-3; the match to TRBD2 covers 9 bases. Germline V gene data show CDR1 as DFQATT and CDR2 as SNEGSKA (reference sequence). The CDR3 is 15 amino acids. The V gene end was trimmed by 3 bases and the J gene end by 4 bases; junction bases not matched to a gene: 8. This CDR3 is CSASGSGGPSDTQYF. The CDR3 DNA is TGCAGTGCTAGTGGGAGCGGGGGGCCTTCAGATACGCAGTATTTT.

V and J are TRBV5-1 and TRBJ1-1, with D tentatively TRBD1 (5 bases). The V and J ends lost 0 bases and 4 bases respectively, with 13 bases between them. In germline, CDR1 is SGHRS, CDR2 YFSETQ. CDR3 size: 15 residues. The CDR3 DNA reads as TGCGCCAGCAGCTTGGCGGGGCGGAGGGTCACTGAAGCTTTCTTT. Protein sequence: CASSLAGRRVTEAFF. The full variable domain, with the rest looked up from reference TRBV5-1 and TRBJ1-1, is KAGVTQTPRYLIKTRGQQVTLSCSPISGHRSVSWYQQTPGQGLQFLFEYFSETQRNKGNFPGRFSGRQFSNSRSEMNVSTLELGDSALYLCASSLAGRRVTEAFFGQGTRLTVV.

CDR3 region: CASSFKGTAKNIQYF. Here the CDR3 DNA reads TGTGCCAGCAGTTTCAAGGGGACAGCCAAAAACATTCAGTACTTC. J is TRBJ2-4 and V is TRBV12-3 or TRBV12-4; either TRBD1 or TRBD2 may fit D (5 bases each). Trimming took 3 bases from V and 0 from J, leaving 9 bases between them. This CDR3 comprises 15 residues.

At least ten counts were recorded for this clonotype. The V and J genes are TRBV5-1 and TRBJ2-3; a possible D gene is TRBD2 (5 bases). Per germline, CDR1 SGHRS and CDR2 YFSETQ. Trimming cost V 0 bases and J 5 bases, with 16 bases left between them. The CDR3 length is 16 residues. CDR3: CASSLAGSLIEDTQYF. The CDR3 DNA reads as TGCGCCAGCAGCTTGGCGGGGTCACTCATAGAAGATACGCAGTATTTT.

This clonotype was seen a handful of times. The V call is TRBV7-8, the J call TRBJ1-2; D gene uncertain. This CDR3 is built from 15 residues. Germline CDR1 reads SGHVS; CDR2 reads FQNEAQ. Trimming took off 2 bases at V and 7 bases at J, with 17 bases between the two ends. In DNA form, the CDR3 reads TGTGCCAGCAGCTTAAGCCCGGCGGCGCGTGGTGGCTACACCTTC. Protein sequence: CASSLSPAARGGYTF.

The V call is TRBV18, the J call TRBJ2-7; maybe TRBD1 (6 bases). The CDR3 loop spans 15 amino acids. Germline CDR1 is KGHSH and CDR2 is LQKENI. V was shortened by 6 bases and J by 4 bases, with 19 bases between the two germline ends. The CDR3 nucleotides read TGTGCCAGCTCTCGGACAACAGGGACCGCTTACGAGCAGTACGTC. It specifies CASSRTTGTAYEQYV.

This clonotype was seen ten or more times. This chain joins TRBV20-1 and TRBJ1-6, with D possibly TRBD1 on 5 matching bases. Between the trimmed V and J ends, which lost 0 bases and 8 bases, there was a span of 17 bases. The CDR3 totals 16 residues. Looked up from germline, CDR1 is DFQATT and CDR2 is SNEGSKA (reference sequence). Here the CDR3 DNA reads TGCAGTGCTAGAGACCCATTGACAGCCTTCTATTCACCCCTCCACTTT. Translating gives CSARDPLTAFYSPLHF.

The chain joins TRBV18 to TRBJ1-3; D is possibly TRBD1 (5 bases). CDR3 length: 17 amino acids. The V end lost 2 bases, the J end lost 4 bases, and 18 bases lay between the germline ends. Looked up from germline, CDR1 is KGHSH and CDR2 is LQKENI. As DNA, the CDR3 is TGTGCCAGCTCACCAATGGACACGGTCGGTTTCGGAAACACCATATATTTT. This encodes CASSPMDTVGFGNTIYF.

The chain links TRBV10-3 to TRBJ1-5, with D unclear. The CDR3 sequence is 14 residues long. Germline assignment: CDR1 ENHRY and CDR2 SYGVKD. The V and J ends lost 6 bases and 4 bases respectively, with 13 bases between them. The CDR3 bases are TGTGCCATCAGCCCGGGCAGCCAGAATCAGCCCCAGCATTTT. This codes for CAISPGSQNQPQHF.

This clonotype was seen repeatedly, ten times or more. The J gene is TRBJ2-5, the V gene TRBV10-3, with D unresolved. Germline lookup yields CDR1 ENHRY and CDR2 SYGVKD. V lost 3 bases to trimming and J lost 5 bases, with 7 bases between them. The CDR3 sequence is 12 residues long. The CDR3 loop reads CAISESMETQYF. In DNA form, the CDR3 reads TGTGCCATCAGTGAATCCATGGAGACCCAGTACTTC.

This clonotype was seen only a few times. The CDR3 loop reads CASSSLQRQPQHF. CDR3 nucleotide sequence: TGTGCCAGCAGCTCGCTCCAACGTCAGCCCCAGCATTTT. This chain joins TRBV12-3 or TRBV12-4 and TRBJ1-5, with D unresolved. The CDR3 extends over 13 amino acids. Deletions cut 6 bases from V and 6 bases from J, with 12 bases between.